This T cell receptor (beta chain) is drawn from a study of control samples from healthy donors and cancer patients. This CDR3 contains 15 residues. V lost 7 bases to trimming and J lost 0 bases, with 13 bases between them. Germline values: CDR1 LNHDA, CDR2 SQIVND (reference sequence). This clone occurred a few times. Some clones are missing from TCRdb's copy, which holds only in-frame ones; the method was immunoSEQ multiplex PCR. The sample has tens of thousands of clones; 88% are singletons. The TCR originated in a woman between 65 and 79 years old in good health. The V gene is TRBV19, the J gene TRBJ1-5; a weak D match, TRBD1 (6 bases). Sequenced sample: blood. CDR3 in DNA: TGTGCCAGTACCTTGGGGGGCAGTAGCAATCAGCCCCAGCATTTT. Translation: CASTLGGSSNQPQHF.